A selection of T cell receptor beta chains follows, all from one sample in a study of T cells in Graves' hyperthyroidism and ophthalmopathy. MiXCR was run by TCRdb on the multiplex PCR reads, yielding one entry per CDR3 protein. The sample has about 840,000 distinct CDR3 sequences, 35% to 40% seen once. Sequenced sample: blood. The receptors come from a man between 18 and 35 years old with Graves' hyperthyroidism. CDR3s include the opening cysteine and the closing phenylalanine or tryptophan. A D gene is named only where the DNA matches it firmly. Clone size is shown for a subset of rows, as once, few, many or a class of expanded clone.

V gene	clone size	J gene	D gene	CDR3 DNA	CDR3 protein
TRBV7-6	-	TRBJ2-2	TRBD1	TGTGCCAGCAGCTTACCGACCCCAGGGGGCACCGGGGAGCTGTTTTTT	CASSLPTPGGTGELFF
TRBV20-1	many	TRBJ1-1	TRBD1	TGCAGTGCTTACAGGGGGCTGAACACTGAAGCTTTCTTT	CSAYRGLNTEAFF
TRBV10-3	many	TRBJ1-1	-	TGTGCCACTACGGGACACCTTGACACTGAAGCTTTCTTT	CATTGHLDTEAFF
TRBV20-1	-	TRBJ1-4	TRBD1	TGCAGTGCTAGAGACCGGGACAGGGGCCCCCCTGAAAAACTGTTTTTT	CSARDRDRGPPEKLFF
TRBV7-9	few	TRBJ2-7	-	TGTGCCAGCAGCAACGGGAACTACGAGCAGTACTTC	CASSNGNYEQYF
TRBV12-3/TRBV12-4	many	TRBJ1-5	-	TGTGCCAGCAGGGCGTCCCGGGCGGGGCAGCCCCAGCATTTT	CASRASRAGQPQHF
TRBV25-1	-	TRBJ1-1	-	TGTGCCAGCAGTTTAAGGAGGGACAACACTGAAGCTTTCTTT	CASSLRRDNTEAFF
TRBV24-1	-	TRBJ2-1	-	TGTGCCACCAGTGATTTCGGCCAGCTCGAGCAGTTCTTC	CATSDFGQLEQFF
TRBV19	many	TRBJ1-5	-	TGTGCCAGTAGTGATAGGAATCAGCCCCAGCATTTT	CASSDRNQPQHF
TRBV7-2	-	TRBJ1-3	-	TGTGCCAGCAGCCAAGAACCGGGGCTCTCTGGAAACACCATATATTTT	CASSQEPGLSGNTIYF
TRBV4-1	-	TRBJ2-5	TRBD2	TGCGCCAGCAGCCAAATAGGAGGACTAGGGGCTCGGGAGACCCAGTACTTC	CASSQIGGLGARETQYF
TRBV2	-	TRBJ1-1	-	TGTGCCGGAGGTTCAGGATGGGGGAACACTGAAGCTTTCTTT	CAGGSGWGNTEAFF
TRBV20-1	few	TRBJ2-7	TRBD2	TGCAGTGCCCACCCCCCGGGACTAGCGAGTTACGAGCAGTACTTC	CSAHPPGLASYEQYF
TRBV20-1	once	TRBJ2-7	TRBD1	TGCAGTGCTTATCCGCCGGGACAGGGGCACTACGAGCAGTACTTC	CSAYPPGQGHYEQYF
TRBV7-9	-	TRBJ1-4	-	TGTGCCACCCCAACTGCGGGCAGATCTGCAACTAATGAAAAACTGTTTTTT	CATPTAGRSATNEKLFF
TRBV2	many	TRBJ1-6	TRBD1	TGTGCCAGCAGTGAGTTGAGACAGGGATCCTATAATTCACCCCTCCACTTT	CASSELRQGSYNSPLHF
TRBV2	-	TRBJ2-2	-	TGTGCCGGCAGTCAAAATACCGGGGAGCTGTTTTTT	CAGSQNTGELFF
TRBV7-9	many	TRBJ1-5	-	TGTGCCAGCAGCTTTGGGGTAAATCAGCCCCAGCATTTT	CASSFGVNQPQHF
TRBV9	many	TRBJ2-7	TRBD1	TGTGCCAGCAGCCACCTGGACAGGGACTACGAGCAGTACTTC	CASSHLDRDYEQYF
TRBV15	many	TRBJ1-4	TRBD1	TGTGCCACCAGCAGCAGGGGGTTTGGAGAAAAACTGTTTTTT	CATSSRGFGEKLFF
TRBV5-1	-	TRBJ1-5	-	TGCGCCAGTCCAGTCGACGGGACGGCGGGTAATCAGCCCCAGCATTTT	CASPVDGTAGNQPQHF
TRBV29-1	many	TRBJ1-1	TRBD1	TGCAGCGTTGCTAGGGGGCCGGACACTGAAGCTTTCTTT	CSVARGPDTEAFF
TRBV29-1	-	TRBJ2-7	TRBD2	TGCAGCGTCCTAACTAGCGGGATGCTATACGAGCAGTACTTC	CSVLTSGMLYEQYF
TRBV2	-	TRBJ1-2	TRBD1	TGTGCCAGCATTCCGGACAGGGGTGGCTACACCTTC	CASIPDRGGYTF
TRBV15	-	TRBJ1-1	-	TGTGCCACCAGCAGAGATCACCAGGGTAACGCTGAAGCTTTCTTT	CATSRDHQGNAEAFF
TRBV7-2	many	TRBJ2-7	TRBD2	TGTGCCAGCAGCTTGCCGGGAGGGCCGTGGGAGCAGTACTTC	CASSLPGGPWEQYF
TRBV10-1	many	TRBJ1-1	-	TGCGCCAGCATGGGGACTGGGGACACTGAAGCTTTCTTT	CASMGTGDTEAFF
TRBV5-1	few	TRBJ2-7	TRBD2	TGCGCCAGCCAAGCGGGACTGACGAACTACGAGCAGTACTTC	CASQAGLTNYEQYF
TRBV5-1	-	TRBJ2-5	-	TGCGCCAGCAGCTTGGCCGGGACAGCGGGAGAGACCCAGTACTTC	CASSLAGTAGETQYF
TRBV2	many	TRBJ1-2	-	TGTGCCAGCAGTGTTGACAGACAATATCCCATATGGAATGGCTACACCTTC	CASSVDRQYPIWNGYTF
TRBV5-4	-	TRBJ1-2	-	TGTGCCAGCAGCTTGGCATGGGGCTCCAACTATGGCTACACCTTC	CASSLAWGSNYGYTF
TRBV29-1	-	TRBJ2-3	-	TGCAGCGTTGGAGGGAGCGGAATCCTCCTTAGCACAGATACGCAGTATTTT	CSVGGSGILLSTDTQYF